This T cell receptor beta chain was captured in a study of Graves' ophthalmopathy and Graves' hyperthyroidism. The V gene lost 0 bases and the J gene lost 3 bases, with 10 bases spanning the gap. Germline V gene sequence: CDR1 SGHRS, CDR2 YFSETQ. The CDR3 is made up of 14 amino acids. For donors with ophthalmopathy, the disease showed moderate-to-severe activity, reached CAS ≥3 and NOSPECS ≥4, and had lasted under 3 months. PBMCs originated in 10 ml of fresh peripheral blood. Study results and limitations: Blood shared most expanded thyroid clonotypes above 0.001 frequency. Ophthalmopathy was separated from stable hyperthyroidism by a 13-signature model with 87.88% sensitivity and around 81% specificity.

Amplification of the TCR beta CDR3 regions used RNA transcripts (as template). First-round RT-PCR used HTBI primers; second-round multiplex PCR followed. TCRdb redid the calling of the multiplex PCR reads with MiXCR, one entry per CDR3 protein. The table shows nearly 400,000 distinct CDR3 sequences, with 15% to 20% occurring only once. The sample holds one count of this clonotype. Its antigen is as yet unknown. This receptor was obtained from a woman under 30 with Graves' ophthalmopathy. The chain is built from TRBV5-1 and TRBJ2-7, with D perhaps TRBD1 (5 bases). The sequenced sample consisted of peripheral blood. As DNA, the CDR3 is TGCGCCAGCAGCTTGGGAGACAGATACTACGAGCAGTACTTC. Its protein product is CASSLGDRYYEQYF.